This section outlines one TCR beta chain sequence together with its context. This clonotype was observed at least ten times. This clone's antigen is unknown. The sample holds no much larger clone one base away, and base qualities are not on file. The label giving this sample's time point can be read as: after trial treatment. This specimen's treatment or condition label, per the study, means: LDRT plus nivolumab, ipilimumab, low-dose cyclophosphamide and aspirin (RACIN trial). Donors were enrolled in RACIN, a single-arm phase I dose-escalation trial combining nivolumab, ipilimumab, aspirin, low-dose cyclophosphamide and low-dose radiotherapy. Patients were eligible if they had advanced solid tumors that were TIL-negative. These data come from a study of low-dose radiotherapy and immunotherapy resistance in tumors (dated 2022 in TCRdb). About the investigation overall: In Cohort 1, 0.5 Gy per fraction was delivered every 2 weeks, and a total PTV dose of 6.5 Gy was prescribed. Cyclophosphamide 200 mg/m2 was given intravenously every two weeks, one day before each radiation and immunotherapy administration. Patients were given nivolumab as a 240 mg flat dose every two weeks and ipilimumab at 1 mg/kg every six weeks, with both drugs delivered intravenously. Patients in Cohort 2 were given 1 Gy per fraction every two weeks, for a total of 13 Gy across 26 weeks. Eight patients were included in the translational analysis: three from the first dose cohort and the first five from the second dose cohort. Patients took aspirin 300 mg orally once daily for four cycles, starting on cycle 1 day 1. The trial did not randomize participants into treatment groups.

TCRdb records Illumina HiSeq 2500 as the sequencer. First-strand cDNA was synthesized using Superscript III and a set of TRAV- and TRBV-specific primers, so that both TCRalpha and TCRbeta chains were covered. TCRs were amplified with Phusion for around 20 PCR cycles, with a constant-region primer paired with the adapter attached to the V primers. Isolated mRNA was amplified with the MessageAmp II aRNA Amplification Kit, using a roughly 15-hour in vitro transcription at 37°C. The Dynabeads mRNA DIRECT Purification Kit was used to isolate mRNA for TCR sequencing. Indexed Illumina adapters were added in a second Phusion PCR of about 24 cycles, after which AMPure XP beads were used to purify the products. In the paper's pipeline: Custom Perl scripts pooled TCR sequences encoding the same protein, removed out-of-frame sequences and computed each clonotype's abundance. TCR sequences supported by only a single read were excluded from analysis. Repertoire metrics included Shannon entropy, Gini index, clonality, richness, and frequency of TCRs shared between repertoires. The raw public data were reprocessed by TCRdb itself: fastp quality trimming at Q25, MiXCR clonotype calling, in-frame beta chains only. Entries are consolidated by CDR3 protein sequence, retaining the most common genes and DNA. TCRdb, not the authors, supplied the V and J calls. The sample records tens of thousands of distinct CDR3 sequences, roughly 20% of which are singletons. Roughly 13% of the sample lies in the top ten.

The receptor was derived from a female donor with ovarian cancer. This specimen consisted of PBMCs, obtained after low-dose radiotherapy plus immunotherapy.

At the DNA level, the sequence is TGTGCCAGCAGTCGCTTGAGGGCTGGGGCCAACGTCCTGACTTTC. This sequence encodes CASSRLRAGANVLTF. The rearranged segments are TRBV2 and TRBJ2-6, and possibly TRBD2, on 5 matching bases. The CDR3 numbers 15 residues from cysteine through phenylalanine. The entry retains the CDR3 DNA only, 45 bases that are in frame from base 1. Trimming removed 5 bases from V and 2 bases from J, leaving 10 bases between the germline ends. Sequences SNHLY (CDR1) and FYNNEI (CDR2) are obtained from the germline V gene.